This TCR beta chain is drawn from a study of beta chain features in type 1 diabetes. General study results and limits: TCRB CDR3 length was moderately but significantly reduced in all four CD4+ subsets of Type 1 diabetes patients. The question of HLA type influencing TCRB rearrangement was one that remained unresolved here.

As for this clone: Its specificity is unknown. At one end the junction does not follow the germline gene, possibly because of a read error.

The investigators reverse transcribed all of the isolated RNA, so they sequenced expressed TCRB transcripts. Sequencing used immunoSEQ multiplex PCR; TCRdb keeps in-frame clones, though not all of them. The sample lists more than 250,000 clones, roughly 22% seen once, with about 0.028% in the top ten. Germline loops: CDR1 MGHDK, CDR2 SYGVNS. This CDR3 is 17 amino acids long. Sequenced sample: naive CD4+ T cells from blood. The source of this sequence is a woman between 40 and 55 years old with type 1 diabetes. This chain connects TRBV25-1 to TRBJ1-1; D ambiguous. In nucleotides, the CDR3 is TGTGCCAGCAGTGAATATCCCCGAGGTGGGTTGAATACTGAAGCTTTCTTT. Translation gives CASSEYPRGGLNTEAFF.